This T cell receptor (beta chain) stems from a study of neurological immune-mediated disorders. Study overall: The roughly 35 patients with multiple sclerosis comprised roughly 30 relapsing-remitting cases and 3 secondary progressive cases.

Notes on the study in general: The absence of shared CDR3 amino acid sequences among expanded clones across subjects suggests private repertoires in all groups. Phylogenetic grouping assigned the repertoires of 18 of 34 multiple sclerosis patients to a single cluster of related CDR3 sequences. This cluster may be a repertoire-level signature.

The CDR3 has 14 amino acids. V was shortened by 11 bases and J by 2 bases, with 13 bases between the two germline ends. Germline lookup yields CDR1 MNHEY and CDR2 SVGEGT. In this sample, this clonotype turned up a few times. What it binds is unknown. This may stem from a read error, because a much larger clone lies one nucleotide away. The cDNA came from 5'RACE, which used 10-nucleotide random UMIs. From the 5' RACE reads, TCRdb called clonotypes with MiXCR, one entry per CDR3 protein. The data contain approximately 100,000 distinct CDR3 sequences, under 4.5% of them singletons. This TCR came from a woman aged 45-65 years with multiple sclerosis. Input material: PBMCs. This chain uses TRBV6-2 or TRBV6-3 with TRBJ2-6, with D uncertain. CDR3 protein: CAAKVATGANVLTF. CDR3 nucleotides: TGTGCCGCCAAGGTAGCCACTGGGGCCAACGTCCTGACTTTC.